The clone carrying this T cell receptor beta chain was seen only a few times. Its antigen is not identified. From the reads, TCRdb called clonotypes with MiXCR, one entry per CDR3 protein. The table has some 500,000 distinct CDR3 sequences, 30% to 40% seen once. The CDR3 spans 14 residues. The V gene's germline CDR1 is MNHNS and CDR2 SASEGT. Trimming left V 10 bases short and J 0 bases short, with 13 bases between. The sample belongs to a study of T cell repertoires in cytomegalovirus infection. Overall study context: It was recently identified HLA-C-restricted and well-studied HLA-B-restricted CMV epitopes that the study used. Both a matching HLA type and CMV infection were indicated by public TCR beta signatures.

Findings of the study overall: Pooled public TCR beta family frequency picked out CMV carriers with the relevant HLA. Clonotype analysis showed dominance of the ex vivo response by HLA-C-restricted CMV-specific TCR beta clonotypes.

This sequence joins TRBV6-1 and TRBJ1-3; possibly TRBD1 for D (6 bases). The starting material was cultured PBMCs, obtained from culture after CMV antigen stimulation. The clonotype originates from a human donor in good health (CMV status not recorded). Some clones in this sample may be carry-over from other donors' samples. The CDR3 is CATGTRDSGNTIYF. CDR3 in DNA: TGTGCCACCGGGACAAGAGACTCTGGAAACACCATATATTTT.